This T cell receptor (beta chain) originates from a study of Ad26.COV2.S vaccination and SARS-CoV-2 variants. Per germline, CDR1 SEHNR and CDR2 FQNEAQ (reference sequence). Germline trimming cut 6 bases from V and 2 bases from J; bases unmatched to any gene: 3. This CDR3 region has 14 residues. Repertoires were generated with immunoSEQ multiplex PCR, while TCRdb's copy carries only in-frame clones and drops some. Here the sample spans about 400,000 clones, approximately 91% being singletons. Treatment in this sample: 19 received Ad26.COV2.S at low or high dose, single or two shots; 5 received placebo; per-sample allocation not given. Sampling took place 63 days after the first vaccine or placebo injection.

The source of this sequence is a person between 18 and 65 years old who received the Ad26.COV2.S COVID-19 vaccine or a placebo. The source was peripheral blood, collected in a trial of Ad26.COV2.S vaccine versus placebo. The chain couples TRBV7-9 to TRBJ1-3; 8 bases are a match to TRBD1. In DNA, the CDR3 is TGTGCCAGCAGTTTGGACAGGGCTGGAAACACCATATATTTT. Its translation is CASSLDRAGNTIYF.